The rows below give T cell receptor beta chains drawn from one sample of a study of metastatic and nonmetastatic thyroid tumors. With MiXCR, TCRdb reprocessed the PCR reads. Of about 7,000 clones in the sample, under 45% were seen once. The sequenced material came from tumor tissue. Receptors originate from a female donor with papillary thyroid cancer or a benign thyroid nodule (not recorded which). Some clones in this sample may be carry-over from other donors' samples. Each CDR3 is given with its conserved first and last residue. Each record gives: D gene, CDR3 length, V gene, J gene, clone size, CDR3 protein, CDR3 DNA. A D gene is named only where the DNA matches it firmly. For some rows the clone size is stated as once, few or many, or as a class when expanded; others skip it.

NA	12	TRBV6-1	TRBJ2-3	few	CASSVDAITQYF	TGTGCCAGCAGTGTCGATGCTATTACGCAGTATTTC
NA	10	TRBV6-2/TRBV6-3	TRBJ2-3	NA	CASKSDTQYF	TGTGCCAGCAAGTCAGATACCCAGTATTTT
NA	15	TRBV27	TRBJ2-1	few	CASSLLGGDYNEQFF	TGTGCCAGCAGTTTATTAGGGGGGGACTACAATGAGCAGTTCTTC
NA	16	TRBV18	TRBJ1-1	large	CASSPSSRGSNTEAFF	TGTGCCAGCTCACCATCGAGCAGGGGTTCGAACACTGAAGCTTTCTTT
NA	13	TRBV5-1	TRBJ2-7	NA	CASSLDGYREQYF	TGCGCCAGCAGCTTGGACGGGTATCGCGAGCAGTACTTC
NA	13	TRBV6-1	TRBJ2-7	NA	CATSPGPYYEQYF	TGTGCCACCTCTCCCGGGCCTTACTACGAGCAGTACTTC
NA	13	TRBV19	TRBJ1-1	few	CASSWTDNTEAFF	TGTGCCAGTAGTTGGACGGATAACACTGAAGCTTTCTTT
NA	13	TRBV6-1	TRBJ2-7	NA	CASRDSPSYEQYF	TGTGCCAGCAGGGACAGTCCGTCCTACGAGCAGTACTTC
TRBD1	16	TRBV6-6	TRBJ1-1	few	CASSYGTRQGGTEAFF	TGTGCCAGCAGTTACGGGACCAGACAGGGGGGCACTGAAGCTTTCTTT
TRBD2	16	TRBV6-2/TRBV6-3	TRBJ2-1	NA	CASSFALLRGGNEQFF	TGTGCCAGCAGTTTTGCTTTATTGCGGGGGGGCAATGAGCAGTTCTTC
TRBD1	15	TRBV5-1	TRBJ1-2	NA	CASSRQGIKDYGYTF	TGCGCCAGCAGCCGACAGGGGATCAAGGACTATGGCTACACCTTC
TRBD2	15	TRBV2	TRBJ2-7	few	CASSESSGRAHEQYF	TGTGCCAGCAGTGAGAGTAGCGGGAGGGCCCACGAGCAGTACTTC
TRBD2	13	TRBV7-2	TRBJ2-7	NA	CASSLGLAREQYF	TGTGCCAGCAGCTTAGGACTAGCCCGCGAGCAGTACTTC
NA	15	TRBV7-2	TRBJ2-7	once	CASSSFPRASYEQYF	TGTGCCAGCAGCTCCTTTCCCCGGGCGTCCTACGAGCAGTACTTC
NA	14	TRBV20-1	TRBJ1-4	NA	CSARDPRGEEKLFF	TGCAGTGCTAGAGATCCCAGGGGAGAAGAAAAACTGTTTTTT
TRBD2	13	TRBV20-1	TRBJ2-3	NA	CSASGRAADTQYF	TGCAGTGCTAGCGGGAGGGCCGCAGATACGCAGTATTTT
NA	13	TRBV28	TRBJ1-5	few	CARSLGLSQTQHF	TGTGCCAGAAGTTTAGGTCTGAGTCAGACCCAGCATTTT
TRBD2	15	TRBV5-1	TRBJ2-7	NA	CASSSSGTTHYEQYF	TGCGCCAGCAGCTCATCCGGGACTACCCACTACGAGCAGTACTTC
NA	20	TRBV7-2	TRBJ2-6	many	CASSNPVGHQLISGANVLTF	TGTGCCAGCAGCAATCCGGTGGGACACCAACTTATCTCTGGGGCCAACGTCCTGACTTTC
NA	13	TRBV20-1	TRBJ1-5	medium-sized	CSVPDSYNQPQHF	TGCAGTGTCCCAGACAGCTACAATCAGCCCCAGCATTTT
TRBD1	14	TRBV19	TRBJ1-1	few	CASAPGQLNTEAFF	TGTGCCAGCGCCCCGGGACAGCTGAACACTGAAGCTTTCTTT
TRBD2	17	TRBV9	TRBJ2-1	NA	CASSVALASSSYNEQFF	TGTGCCAGCAGCGTAGCACTAGCGTCGAGCTCCTACAATGAGCAGTTCTTC
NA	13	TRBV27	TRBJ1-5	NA	CASSSTGLDSQHF	TGTGCCAGCAGTTCCACAGGGTTGGATTCCCAGCATTTT
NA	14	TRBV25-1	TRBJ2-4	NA	CASSDSVVKNIQYF	TGTGCCAGCAGTGATTCGGTGGTCAAAAACATTCAGTACTTC
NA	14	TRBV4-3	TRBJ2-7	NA	CASSQDDNYYEQYF	TGCGCCAGCAGCCAAGACGACAACTACTACGAGCAGTACTTC
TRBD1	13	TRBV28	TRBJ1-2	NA	CATYSGTAYGYTF	TGTGCCACCTATTCCGGGACAGCCTATGGCTACACCTTC
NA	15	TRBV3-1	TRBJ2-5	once	CASSPRAGSRETQYF	TGTGCCAGCAGCCCCCGCGCCGGATCGAGAGAGACCCAGTACTTC